This TCR beta chain was sequenced in a study of shared clonotypes between healthy human individuals. Germline-derived CDR1 and CDR2 are MNHEY and SMNVEV (reference sequence). The CDR3 has 13 residues. V was cut by 7 bases and J by 10 bases, with 17 bases left in between. Broader study findings: There were few donors, and this limited the genetic and exposure-history diversity represented. Clonotypes not shared had lower generation probabilities than those common to all four donors. Clonotype sharing among donors likely depends on sequencing depth. Only blood was sampled; tissue repertoires likely differ.

Cells designated naive CD8 were CD45RO-negative and were positively selected for CCR7, with terminally differentiated effector memory CD45RA+ cells excluded. The protocol was immunoSEQ multiplex PCR, while the TCRdb copy is restricted to in-frame clones and leaves out a portion. The sample consists of hundreds of thousands of clones, 92% of them appearing once. Comment on this clone: Its antigen is undetermined.

This receptor was obtained from a man aged 25-45 years in good health. Sequencing input: naive CD8+ T cells sorted from blood. V and J are TRBV27 and TRBJ2-1; a weak D match, TRBD2 (6 bases). The DNA for the CDR3 is TGTGCCAGCACGGTCACGGGGGTCGGGGAGCAGTTCTTC. Its protein is CASTVTGVGEQFF.